Sequencing of this T cell receptor beta chain was carried out in a study of shared clonotypes between healthy human individuals. Background on the study: Donors consisted of a couple of women and a few men between 18 and 49.

The CDR3 spans 16 residues. Germline CDR1 and CDR2: MNHNS and SASEGT. Losses at the gene ends were 4 bases for V and 4 bases for J; bases not matched to a gene: 5. For each subset, genomic DNA was distributed in equal portions over several immunoSEQ plates. The unsorted PBMC sample used ten immunoSEQ deep assay plates. Repertoires were generated with immunoSEQ multiplex PCR, while TCRdb's copy carries only in-frame clones and drops some. The table shows 450,000 to 500,000 clones, with about 72% occurring only once. The V and J genes are TRBV6-1 and TRBJ2-1; 12 bases map to TRBD2. This receptor was identified in a woman between 40 and 50 years old in good health. Some clones in this sample may be carry-over from other donors' samples. The sample was PBMCs. CDR3 sequence: CASSGRLAGAYNEQFF. As DNA, the CDR3 is TGTGCCAGCAGTGGTAGACTAGCGGGAGCTTACAATGAGCAGTTCTTC.